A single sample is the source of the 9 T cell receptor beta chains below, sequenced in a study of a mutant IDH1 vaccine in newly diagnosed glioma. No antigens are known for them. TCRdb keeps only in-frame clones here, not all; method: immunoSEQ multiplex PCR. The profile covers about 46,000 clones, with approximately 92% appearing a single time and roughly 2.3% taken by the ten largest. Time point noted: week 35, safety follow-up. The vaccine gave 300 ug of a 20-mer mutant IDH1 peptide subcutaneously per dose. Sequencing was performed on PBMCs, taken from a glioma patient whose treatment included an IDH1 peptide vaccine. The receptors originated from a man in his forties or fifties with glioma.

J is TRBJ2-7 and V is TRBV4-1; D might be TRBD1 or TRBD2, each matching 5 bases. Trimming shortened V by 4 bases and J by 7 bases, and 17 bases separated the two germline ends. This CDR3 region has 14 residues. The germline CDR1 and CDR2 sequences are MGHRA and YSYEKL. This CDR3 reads CASSLLGGTGEQYF. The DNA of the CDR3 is TGCGCCAGCAGCCTCCTCGGTGGGACGGGGGAGCAGTACTTC.

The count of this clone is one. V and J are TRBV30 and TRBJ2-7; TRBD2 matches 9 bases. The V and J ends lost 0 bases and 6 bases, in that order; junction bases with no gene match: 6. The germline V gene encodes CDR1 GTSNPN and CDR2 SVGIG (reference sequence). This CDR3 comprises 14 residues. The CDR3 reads CAWSVGAGGFEQYF. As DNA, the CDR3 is TGTGCCTGGAGTGTTGGAGCGGGAGGCTTCGAGCAGTACTTC.

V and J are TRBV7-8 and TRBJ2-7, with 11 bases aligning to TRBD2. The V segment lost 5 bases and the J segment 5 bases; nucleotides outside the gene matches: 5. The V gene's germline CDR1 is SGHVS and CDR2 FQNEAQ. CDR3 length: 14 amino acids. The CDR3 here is CASSAGTSGHEQYF. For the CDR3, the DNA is TGTGCCAGCAGCGCCGGGACTAGCGGCCACGAGCAGTACTTC.

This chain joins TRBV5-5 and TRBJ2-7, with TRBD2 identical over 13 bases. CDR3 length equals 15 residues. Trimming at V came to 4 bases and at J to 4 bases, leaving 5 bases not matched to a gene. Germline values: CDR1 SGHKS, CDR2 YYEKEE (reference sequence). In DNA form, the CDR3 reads TGTGCCAGCAGCCCCCGGACTAGCGGGGGTTACGAGCAGTACTTC. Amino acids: CASSPRTSGGYEQYF.

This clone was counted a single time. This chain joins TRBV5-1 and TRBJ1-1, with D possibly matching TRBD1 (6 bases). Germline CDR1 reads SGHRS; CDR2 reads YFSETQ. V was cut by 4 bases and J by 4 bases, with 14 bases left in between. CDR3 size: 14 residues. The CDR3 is CASSVQGPLTEAFF. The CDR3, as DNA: TGCGCCAGCAGCGTTCAGGGGCCGCTCACTGAAGCTTTCTTT.

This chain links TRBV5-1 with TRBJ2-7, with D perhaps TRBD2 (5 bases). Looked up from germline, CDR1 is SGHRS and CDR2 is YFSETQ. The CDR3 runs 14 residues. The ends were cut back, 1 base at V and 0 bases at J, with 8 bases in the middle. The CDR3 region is CASSLLGVSYEQYF. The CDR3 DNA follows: TGCGCCAGCAGCTTGCTCGGGGTCTCCTACGAGCAGTACTTC. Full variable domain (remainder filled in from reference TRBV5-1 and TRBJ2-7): KAGVTQTPRYLIKTRGQQVTLSCSPISGHRSVSWYQQTPGQGLQFLFEYFSETQRNKGNFPGRFSGRQFSNSRSEMNVSTLELGDSALYLCASSLLGVSYEQYFGPGTRLTVT.

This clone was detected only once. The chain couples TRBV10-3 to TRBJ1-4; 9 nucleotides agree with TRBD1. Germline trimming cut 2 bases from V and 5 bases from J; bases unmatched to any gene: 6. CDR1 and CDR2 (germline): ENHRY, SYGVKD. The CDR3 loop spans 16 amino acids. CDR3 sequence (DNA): TGTGCCATCAGTGAGGCAGTTGGGACAGGGAATGAAAAACTGTTTTTT. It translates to CAISEAVGTGNEKLFF.

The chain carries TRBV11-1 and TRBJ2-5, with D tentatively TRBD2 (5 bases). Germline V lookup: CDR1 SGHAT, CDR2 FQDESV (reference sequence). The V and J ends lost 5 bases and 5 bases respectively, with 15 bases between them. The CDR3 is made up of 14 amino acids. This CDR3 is CASSPSDWMETQYF. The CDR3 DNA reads TGTGCCAGCAGCCCATCGGACTGGATGGAGACCCAGTACTTC.

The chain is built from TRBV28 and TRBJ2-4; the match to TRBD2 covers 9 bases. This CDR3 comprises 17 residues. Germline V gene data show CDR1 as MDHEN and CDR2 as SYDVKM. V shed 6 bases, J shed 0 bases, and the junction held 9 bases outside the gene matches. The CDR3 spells CASSPSAGGLAKNIQYF. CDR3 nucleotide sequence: TGTGCCAGCAGCCCGTCGGCGGGGGGGCTAGCCAAAAACATTCAGTACTTC.